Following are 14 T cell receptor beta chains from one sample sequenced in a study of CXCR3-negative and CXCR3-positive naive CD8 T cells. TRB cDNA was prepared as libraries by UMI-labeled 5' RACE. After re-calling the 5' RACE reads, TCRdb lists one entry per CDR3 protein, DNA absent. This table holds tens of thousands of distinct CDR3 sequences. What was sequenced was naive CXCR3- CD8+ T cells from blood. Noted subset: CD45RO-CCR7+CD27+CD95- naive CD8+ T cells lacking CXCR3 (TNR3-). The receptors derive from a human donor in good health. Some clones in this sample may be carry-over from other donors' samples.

The chain's CDR3 is CASSQGRAETDTQYF. This sequence joins TRBV4-1 and TRBJ2-3; TCRdb gives TRBD2 as the D gene, but with no DNA this cannot be confirmed. The CDR3 consists of 15 residues. Germline values: CDR1 MGHRA, CDR2 YSYEKL.

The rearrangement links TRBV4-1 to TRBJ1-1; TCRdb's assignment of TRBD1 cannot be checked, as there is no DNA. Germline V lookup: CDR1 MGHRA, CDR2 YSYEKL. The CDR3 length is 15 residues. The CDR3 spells CASSPSTGGRTEAFF.

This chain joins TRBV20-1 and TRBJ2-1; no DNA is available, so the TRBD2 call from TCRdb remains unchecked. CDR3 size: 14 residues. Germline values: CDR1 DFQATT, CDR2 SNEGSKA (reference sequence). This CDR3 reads CSAFALALNNEQFF.

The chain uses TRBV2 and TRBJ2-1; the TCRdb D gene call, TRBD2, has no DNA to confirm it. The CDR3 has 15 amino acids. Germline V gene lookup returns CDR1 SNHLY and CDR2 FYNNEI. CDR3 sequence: CASSEGGMYGNEQFF. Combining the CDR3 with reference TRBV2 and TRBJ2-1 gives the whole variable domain EPEVTQTPSHQVTQMGQEVILRCVPISNHLYFYWYRQILGQKVEFLVSFYNNEISEKSEIFDDQFSVERPDGSNFTLKIRSTKLEDSAMYFCASSEGGMYGNEQFFGPGTRLTVL.

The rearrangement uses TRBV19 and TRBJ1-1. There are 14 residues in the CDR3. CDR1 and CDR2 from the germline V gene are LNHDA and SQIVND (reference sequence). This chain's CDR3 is CASNIFGFNTEAFF.

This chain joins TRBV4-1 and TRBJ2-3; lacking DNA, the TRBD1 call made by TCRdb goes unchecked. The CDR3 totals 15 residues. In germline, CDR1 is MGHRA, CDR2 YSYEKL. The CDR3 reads CASSRRTGGTDTQYF.

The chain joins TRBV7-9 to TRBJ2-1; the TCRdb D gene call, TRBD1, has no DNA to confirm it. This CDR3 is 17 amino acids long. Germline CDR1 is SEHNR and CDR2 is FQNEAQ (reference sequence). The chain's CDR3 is CASSFTGQQSSYNEQFF.

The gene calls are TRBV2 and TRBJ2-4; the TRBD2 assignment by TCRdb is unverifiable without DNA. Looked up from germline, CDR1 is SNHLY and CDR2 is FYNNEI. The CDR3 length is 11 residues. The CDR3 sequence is CASLLAAFQYF.

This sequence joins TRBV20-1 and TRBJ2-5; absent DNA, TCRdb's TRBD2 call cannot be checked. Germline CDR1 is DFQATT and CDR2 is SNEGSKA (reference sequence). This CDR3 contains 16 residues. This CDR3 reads CSSKSGRAVGRETQYF.

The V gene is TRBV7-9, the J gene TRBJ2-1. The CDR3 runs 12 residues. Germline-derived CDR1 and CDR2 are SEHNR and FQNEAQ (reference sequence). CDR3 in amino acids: CASSLAPGEQFF.

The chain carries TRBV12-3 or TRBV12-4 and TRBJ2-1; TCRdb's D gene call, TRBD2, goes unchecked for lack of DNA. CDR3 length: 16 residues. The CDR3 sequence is CASRETSGRGTNEQFF.

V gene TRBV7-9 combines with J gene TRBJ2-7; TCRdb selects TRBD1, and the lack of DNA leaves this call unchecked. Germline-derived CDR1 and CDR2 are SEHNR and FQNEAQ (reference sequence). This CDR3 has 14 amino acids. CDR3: CATTRGTGTYEQYF.

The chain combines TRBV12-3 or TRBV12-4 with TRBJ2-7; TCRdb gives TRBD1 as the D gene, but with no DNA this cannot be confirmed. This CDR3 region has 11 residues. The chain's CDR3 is CASTQGVEQYF.

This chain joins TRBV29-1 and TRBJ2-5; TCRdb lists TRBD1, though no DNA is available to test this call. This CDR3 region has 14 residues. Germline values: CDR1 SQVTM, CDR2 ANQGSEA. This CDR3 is CSVSPGEYQETQYF.